The TCR beta chain described here comes from a study of control samples from healthy donors and cancer patients. Between the trimmed V and J ends, which lost 9 bases and 7 bases, there was a span of 22 bases. Germline loops: CDR1 MGHDK, CDR2 SYGVNS. The CDR3 extends over 15 amino acids. The assay was immunoSEQ multiplex PCR, and TCRdb's table has in-frame clones only and misses some. The sample yields approximately 100,000 clones, roughly nine tenths seen once. The specimen sequenced was blood. The rearrangement uses TRBV25-1 and TRBJ2-1; D is possibly TRBD1 (6 bases). The clonotype originates from a woman in her late teens or twenties in good health. DNA of the CDR3: TGTGCCAGTACAGGGCCCCCCGGGATAATGAATGAGCAGTTCTTC. Residues: CASTGPPGIMNEQFF.